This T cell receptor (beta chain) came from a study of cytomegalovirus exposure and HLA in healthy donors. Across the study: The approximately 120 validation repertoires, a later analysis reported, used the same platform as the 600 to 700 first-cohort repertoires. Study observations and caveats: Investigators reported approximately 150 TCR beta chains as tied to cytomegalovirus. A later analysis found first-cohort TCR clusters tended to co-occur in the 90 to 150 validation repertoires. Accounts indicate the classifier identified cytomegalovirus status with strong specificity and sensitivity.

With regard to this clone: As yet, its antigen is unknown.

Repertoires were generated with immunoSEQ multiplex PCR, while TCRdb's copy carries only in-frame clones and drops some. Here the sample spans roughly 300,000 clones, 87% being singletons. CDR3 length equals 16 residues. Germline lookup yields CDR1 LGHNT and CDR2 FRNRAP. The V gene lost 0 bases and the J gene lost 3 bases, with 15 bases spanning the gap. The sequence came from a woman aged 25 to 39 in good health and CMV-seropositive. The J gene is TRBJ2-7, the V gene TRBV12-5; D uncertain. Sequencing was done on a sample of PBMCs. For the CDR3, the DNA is TGTGCTAGTGGTTTGGTACTGGGCAGGTTATACTACGAGCAGTACTTC. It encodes CASGLVLGRLYYEQYF.